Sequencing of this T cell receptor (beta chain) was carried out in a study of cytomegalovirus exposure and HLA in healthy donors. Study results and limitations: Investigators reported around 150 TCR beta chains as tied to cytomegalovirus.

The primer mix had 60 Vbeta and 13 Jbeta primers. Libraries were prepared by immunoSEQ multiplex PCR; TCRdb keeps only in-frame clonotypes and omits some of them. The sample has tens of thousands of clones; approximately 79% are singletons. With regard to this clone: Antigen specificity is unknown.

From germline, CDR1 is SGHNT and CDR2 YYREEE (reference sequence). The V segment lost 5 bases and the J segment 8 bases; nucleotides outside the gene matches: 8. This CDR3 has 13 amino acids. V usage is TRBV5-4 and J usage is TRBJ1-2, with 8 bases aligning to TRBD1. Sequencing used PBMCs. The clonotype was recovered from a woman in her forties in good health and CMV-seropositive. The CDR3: CASSHDRGEGYTF. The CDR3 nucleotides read TGTGCCAGCAGTCATGACAGGGGTGAAGGCTACACCTTC.